The rows below give T cell receptor beta chains drawn from one sample of a study of graft-versus-host responses after intestinal transplantation. TCRdb keeps only in-frame clones here, not all; method: immunoSEQ multiplex PCR. The table records 80,000 to 85,000 clones, about nine tenths of them present only once. For these TCRs, the target antigens are not known. Sequences were derived from unstimulated CD4+ T cells sorted from spleen or lymph node cells, sampled before intestinal transplant. The receptors here all came from a human donor who received an intestinal transplant. The CDR3 runs from the conserved cysteine through the conserved F or W. The order of the fields is clone size, D gene, CDR3 length, J gene, V gene, CDR3 DNA, CDR3 protein. The D gene is left open where the match is weak. The size entry is marked missing in some rows and otherwise reads once, few, many or a size class.

.,.,16,TRBJ1-5,TRBV7-9,TGTGCCAGCAGCTCCCTGGGTTCGGGAGGCAATCAGCCCCAGCATTTT,CASSSLGSGGNQPQHF
.,.,18,TRBJ2-3,TRBV4-1,TGCGCCAGCAGCCAAGATGGAGCTCCCTTTTTTGTCACAGATACGCAGTATTTT,CASSQDGAPFFVTDTQYF
.,TRBD1,16,TRBJ1-5,TRBV19,TGTGCCAGTAGTCCCGAGGGACAGTCTAGCAATCAGCCCCAGCATTTT,CASSPEGQSSNQPQHF
.,.,15,TRBJ1-3,TRBV10-3,TGTGCCATCAGTGAGGCCTCAGGGTCTGGAAACACCATATATTTT,CAISEASGSGNTIYF
.,.,14,TRBJ1-5,TRBV30,TGTGCCTGGAGTCTCCAGGGTCTCGGCCAGCCCCAGCATTTT,CAWSLQGLGQPQHF
.,.,13,TRBJ1-2,TRBV5-4,TGTGCCAGCAGCCGAGGACAGAATGATGGCTACACCTTC,CASSRGQNDGYTF
once,TRBD1,14,TRBJ1-4,TRBV29-1,TGCAGCGTTGGTCGGACAGGAGGAGATGAAAAACTGTTTTTT,CSVGRTGGDEKLFF
.,TRBD1,17,TRBJ1-1,TRBV2,TGTGCCAGCAGACTTACAGGGGGCGGACTTGGGAACACTGAAGCTTTCTTT,CASRLTGGGLGNTEAFF
.,TRBD1,13,TRBJ1-6,TRBV19,TGTGCCAGTAGTATAAGGGGGCAATCACCCCTCCACTTT,CASSIRGQSPLHF
.,.,20,TRBJ2-7,TRBV21-1,TGTGCCAGCAGCAAGGGGAAAAACCCCGGGAGACAGTTTAGCTCCTACGAGCAGTACTTC,CASSKGKNPGRQFSSYEQYF
.,TRBD2,15,TRBJ2-3,TRBV27,TGTGCCAGCAGTCCCAGACTAGCGGGGGGTGATACGCAGTATTTT,CASSPRLAGGDTQYF
.,.,16,TRBJ2-1,TRBV7-9,TGTGCCAGCAGCTCCCTCGTGGTAGGGGATATTAGTGAGCAGTTCTTC,CASSSLVVGDISEQFF
.,.,14,TRBJ1-1,TRBV6-1,TGTGCCAGCAGTGAACACTCAGGGTCCACTGAAGCTTTCTTT,CASSEHSGSTEAFF
.,TRBD1,16,TRBJ2-3,TRBV11-2,TGTGCCAGCAGCCGGGTATCACTCTTACAGGGGGATACGCAGTATTTT,CASSRVSLLQGDTQYF
.,TRBD2,15,TRBJ2-7,TRBV10-3,TGTGCCGTCCGCGAATCCAGCGGGGGGGCCTACGAGCAGTACTTC,CAVRESSGGAYEQYF
.,TRBD2,20,TRBJ2-3,TRBV4-3,TGCGCCAGCAGCCAAGGCCCGCCGGGACTAGCGGGGGCCCTCGGAGATACGCAGTATTTT,CASSQGPPGLAGALGDTQYF
.,TRBD1,15,TRBJ2-3,TRBV11-3,TGTGCCAGCAGCTTAGGCCAGGGGGCCGCAGATACGCAGTATTTT,CASSLGQGAADTQYF
.,TRBD1,15,TRBJ1-1,TRBV29-1,TGCAGCGTGCGACAGGGGTACAGGTCTGAGGCTGAAGCTTTCTTT,CSVRQGYRSEAEAFF
once,TRBD1,16,TRBJ2-6,TRBV10-3,TGTGCCGTGGGACAGGGGGGCTCCTCTGGGGCCAACGTCCTGACTTTC,CAVGQGGSSGANVLTF
few,.,14,TRBJ2-1,TRBV10-3,TGTGCCATCAGTGAGTCGATACGGGGGGCTCAGCAGTTCTTC,CAISESIRGAQQFF
.,TRBD1,13,TRBJ1-2,TRBV6-1,TGTGCCAGCAGTGCGACAGGGGGCTATGGCTACACCTTC,CASSATGGYGYTF
once,.,16,TRBJ1-1,TRBV27,TGTGCCAGCAGTTTATCCCGATCGGGCACTAGCATCGGAGCTTTCTTT,CASSLSRSGTSIGAFF
.,TRBD1,16,TRBJ1-2,TRBV30,TGTGCCTGGAGTGTACGGGGGACAGGGTCGGGCTATGGCTACACCTTC,CAWSVRGTGSGYGYTF
.,TRBD1,15,TRBJ2-3,TRBV5-6,TGTGCCAGCAGCTTCAGCACAGGGGGCTGGGATACGCAGTATTTT,CASSFSTGGWDTQYF
.,TRBD1,14,TRBJ1-1,TRBV5-1,TGCGCCAGCAGCCTTCACAGGGGGAACACTGAAGCTTTCTTT,CASSLHRGNTEAFF
.,.,15,TRBJ1-5,TRBV27,TGTGCCAGCAGTTTATATCGGGACATTGGTCAGCCCCAGCATTTT,CASSLYRDIGQPQHF
.,.,11,TRBJ2-7,TRBV11-1,TGTGCCAGCAGCCACAACTACGAGCAGTACTTC,CASSHNYEQYF
.,.,15,TRBJ2-7,TRBV5-1,TGCGCCAGCAGCTTGCAGGGGGGTTTCTCCTACGAGCAGTACTTC,CASSLQGGFSYEQYF
few,TRBD1,16,TRBJ2-3,TRBV10-1,TGCGCCAGCAGTGAGTCATCGGGACAGGACGGGGATACGCAGTATTTT,CASSESSGQDGDTQYF
.,.,15,TRBJ2-3,TRBV5-1,TGCGCCAGCAGCGTCAGTCTAGCTGGCCTAGATACGCAGTATTTT,CASSVSLAGLDTQYF
.,.,18,TRBJ2-5,TRBV12-2,TGTGCAAGTCGCTACCTCCATGAACGTGCGTGGCTAGTGGTGGCCCAGTACTTC,CASRYLHERAWLVVAQYF
.,.,12,TRBJ1-2,TRBV30,TGTGCCTATGCGACAATAAGGCATGGCTACACCTTC,CAYATIRHGYTF
.,.,14,TRBJ1-5,TRBV6-1,TGTGCCAGCAGTGAAGCGGGCCTCAATCAGCCCCAGCATTTT,CASSEAGLNQPQHF
.,.,13,TRBJ2-7,TRBV7-2,TGTGCCAGCAGCGATACTAGCATCCACGAGCAGTACTTC,CASSDTSIHEQYF
.,TRBD1,14,TRBJ2-7,TRBV5-1,TGCGCCAGCAGGTCCGGGACAGCCCTCTACGAGCAGTACTTC,CASRSGTALYEQYF
.,.,14,TRBJ1-3,TRBV9,TGTGCCAGCAGCGTAGGGCCCTCTGGAAACACCATATATTTT,CASSVGPSGNTIYF
.,TRBD2,15,TRBJ2-1,TRBV7-2,TGTGCCAGCAGCTTATGGACTAGCGGGGGGAATGAGCAGTTCTTC,CASSLWTSGGNEQFF
few,TRBD2,14,TRBJ2-3,TRBV19,TGTGCCAGTAGCCCGGGGGGGGCCCCAGATACGCAGTATTTT,CASSPGGAPDTQYF
.,TRBD1,13,TRBJ1-4,TRBV19,TGTGCCAGTAGCGCAGGGGGAGGTGAAAAACTGTTTTTT,CASSAGGGEKLFF
.,.,16,TRBJ2-1,TRBV12-5,TGTGCTAGTGGCCCCCCGGCCATCGGGAGCTACAATGAGCAGTTCTTC,CASGPPAIGSYNEQFF
.,.,14,TRBJ2-1,TRBV19,TGTGCCAGTAGTACCGGGGGGCTCCACAATGAGCAGTTCTTC,CASSTGGLHNEQFF
.,.,13,TRBJ1-5,TRBV19,TGTGCCAGTAGTATCCCCCTATTACTGCCCCAGCATTTT,CASSIPLLLPQHF
once,.,13,TRBJ2-7,TRBV18,TGTGCCAGCTCACCTGCCGGGGAACACGAGCAGTACTTC,CASSPAGEHEQYF
few,.,14,TRBJ1-5,TRBV6-1,TGTGCCAGCAGTGCCCGGGACACGGGGCAGCCCCAGCATTTT,CASSARDTGQPQHF
few,TRBD1,16,TRBJ1-2,TRBV5-6,TGTGCCAGCAGCGACAAACAGGGGGCATTTAACTATGGCTACACCTTC,CASSDKQGAFNYGYTF
.,.,16,TRBJ1-1,TRBV27,TGTGCCAGCAGTTTATCGACGTGGCAGGGAAACACTGAAGCTTTCTTT,CASSLSTWQGNTEAFF
few,TRBD1,13,TRBJ1-2,TRBV2,TGTGCCAGCAGGAGTGGACAGGGAGGGGGCTACACCTTC,CASRSGQGGGYTF
.,.,14,TRBJ1-5,TRBV30,TGTGCCTGGAGCCAAGACACCTACAATCAGCCCCAGCATTTT,CAWSQDTYNQPQHF